The source of this TCR beta chain is a study of shared clonotypes between healthy human individuals. Whole-study findings and limits: The study found about 5% of naive CD4 clonotypes shared across four donors. Generation probability values for non-shared clonotypes were lower than those for clonotypes shared by all four donors. Generally, naive subsets came out with larger estimated richness than memory subsets.

Details on this clone: The antigen remains unidentified.

The authors ran the assay at deep level. Assay: immunoSEQ multiplex PCR; the TCRdb copy retains only in-frame clones and omits some. The repertoire consists of about 580,000 clones, with 95% to 98% occurring once and the leading ten covering 0.25% to 0.35%. In the naive CD8 group, cells lacked CD45RO and were positively selected for CCR7, so terminally differentiated effector memory CD45RA+ cells were left out. Germline V gene lookup returns CDR1 SGHKS and CDR2 YYEKEE (reference sequence). The CDR3 is 15 amino acids. V was trimmed by 3 bases and J by 3 bases, leaving 12 bases between them. The origin of this receptor is a man aged 30-40 years in good health. V gene TRBV5-5 combines with J gene TRBJ2-2; D gene uncertain. Input material: naive CD8+ T cells sorted from blood. The CDR3 region has the DNA TGTGCCAGCAGCTCCCAAGCCCCTTACACCGGGGAGCTGTTTTTT. Protein product: CASSSQAPYTGELFF.